The T cell receptor beta chain described here comes from a study of cytomegalovirus exposure and HLA in healthy donors. Comment on this clone: The antigen remains undetermined.

Overall study results and limits: Earlier analysis yielded a pattern in which most TCR beta V segments were productive about 90% or about 30% of the time.

13 Jbeta primers and 60 Vbeta primers were used for the PCR. TCRdb's table, derived via immunoSEQ multiplex PCR, lists solely in-frame clones and lacks some. The data contain roughly 230,000 clones, 78% of them singletons. CDR3 length equals 15 residues. Sequenced sample: PBMCs. The source of this sequence is a boy between 5 and 17 years old in good health and CMV-seronegative. The rearrangement links TRBV21-1 to TRBJ2-7; TRBD1 was called by the table and not checked on the DNA. TRBV21-1 is reported as a pseudogene. Here the CDR3 reads CASSHTPGQSYEQYF. Here the CDR3 DNA reads TGTGCCAGCAGCCACACCCCGGGACAGTCCTACGAGCAGTACTTC.